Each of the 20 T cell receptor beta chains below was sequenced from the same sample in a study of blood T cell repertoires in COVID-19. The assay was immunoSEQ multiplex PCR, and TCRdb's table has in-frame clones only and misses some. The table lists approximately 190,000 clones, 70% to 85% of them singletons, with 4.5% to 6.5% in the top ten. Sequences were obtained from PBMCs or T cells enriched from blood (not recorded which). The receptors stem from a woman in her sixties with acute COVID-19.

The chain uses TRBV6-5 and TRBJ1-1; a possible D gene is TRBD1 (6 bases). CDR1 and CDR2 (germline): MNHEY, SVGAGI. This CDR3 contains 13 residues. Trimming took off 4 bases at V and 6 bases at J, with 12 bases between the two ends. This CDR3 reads CASSSGRTAEAFF. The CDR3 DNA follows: TGTGCCAGCAGTTCCGGGAGGACAGCTGAAGCTTTCTTT.

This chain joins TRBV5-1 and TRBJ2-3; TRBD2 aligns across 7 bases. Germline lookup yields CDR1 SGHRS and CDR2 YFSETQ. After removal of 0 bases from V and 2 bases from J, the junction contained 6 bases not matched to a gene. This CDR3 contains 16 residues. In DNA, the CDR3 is TGCGCCAGCAGCTTGGGTGGCGGGGGTCCCACAGATACGCAGTATTTT. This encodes CASSLGGGGPTDTQYF.

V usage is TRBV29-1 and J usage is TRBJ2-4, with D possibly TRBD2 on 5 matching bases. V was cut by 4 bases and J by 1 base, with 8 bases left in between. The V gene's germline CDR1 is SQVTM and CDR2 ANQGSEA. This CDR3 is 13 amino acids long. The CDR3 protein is CSVAADAKNIQYF. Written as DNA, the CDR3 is TGCAGCGTTGCAGCGGATGCCAAAAACATTCAGTACTTC.

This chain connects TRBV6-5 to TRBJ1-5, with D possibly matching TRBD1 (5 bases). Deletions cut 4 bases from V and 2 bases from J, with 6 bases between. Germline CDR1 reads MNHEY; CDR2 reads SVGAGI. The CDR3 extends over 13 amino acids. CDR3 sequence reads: CASSSGGNQPQHF. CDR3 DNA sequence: TGTGCCAGCAGTTCGGGGGGCAATCAGCCCCAGCATTTT.

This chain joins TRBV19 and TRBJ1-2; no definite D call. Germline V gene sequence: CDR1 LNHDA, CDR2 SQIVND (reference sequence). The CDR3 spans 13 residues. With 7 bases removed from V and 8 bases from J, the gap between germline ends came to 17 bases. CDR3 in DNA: TGTGCCAGTACACGAAAGAGAGGGTACGGCTACACCTTC. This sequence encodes CASTRKRGYGYTF.

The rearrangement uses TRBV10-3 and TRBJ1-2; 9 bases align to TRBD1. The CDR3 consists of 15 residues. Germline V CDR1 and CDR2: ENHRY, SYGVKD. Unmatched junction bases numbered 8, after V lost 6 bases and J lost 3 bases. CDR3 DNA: TGTGCCATCAGGATACCGGACAGGGGCTACTATGGCTACACCTTC. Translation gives CAIRIPDRGYYGYTF.

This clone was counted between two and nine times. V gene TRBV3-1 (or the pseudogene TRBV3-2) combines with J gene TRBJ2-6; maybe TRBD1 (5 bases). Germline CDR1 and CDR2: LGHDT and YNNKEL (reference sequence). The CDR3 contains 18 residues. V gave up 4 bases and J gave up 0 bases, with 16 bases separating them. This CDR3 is CASSPFGAAGSGANVLTF. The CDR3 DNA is TGTGCCAGCAGCCCCTTTGGGGCCGCAGGCTCTGGGGCCAACGTCCTGACTTTC.

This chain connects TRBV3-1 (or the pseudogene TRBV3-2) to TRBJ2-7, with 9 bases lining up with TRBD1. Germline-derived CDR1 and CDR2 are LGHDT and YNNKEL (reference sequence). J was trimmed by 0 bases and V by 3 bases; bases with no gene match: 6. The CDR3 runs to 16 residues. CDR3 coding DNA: TGTGCCAGCAGCCACCATACAGGGGGCAGCTCCTACGAGCAGTACTTC. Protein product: CASSHHTGGSSYEQYF.

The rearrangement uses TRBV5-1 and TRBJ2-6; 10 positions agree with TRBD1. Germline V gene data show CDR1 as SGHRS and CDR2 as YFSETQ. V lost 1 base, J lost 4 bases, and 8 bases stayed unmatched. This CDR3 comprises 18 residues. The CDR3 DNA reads TGCGCCAGCAGCTTGTCGAGACAGGGGGCGCTAGGGGCCAACGTCCTGACTTTC. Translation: CASSLSRQGALGANVLTF.

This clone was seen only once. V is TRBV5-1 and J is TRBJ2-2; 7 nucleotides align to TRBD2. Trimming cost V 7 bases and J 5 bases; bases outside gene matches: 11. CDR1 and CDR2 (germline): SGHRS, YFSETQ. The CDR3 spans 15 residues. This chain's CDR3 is CASATWDYQTGELFF. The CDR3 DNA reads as TGCGCCAGCGCCACTTGGGACTACCAAACCGGGGAGCTGTTTTTT.

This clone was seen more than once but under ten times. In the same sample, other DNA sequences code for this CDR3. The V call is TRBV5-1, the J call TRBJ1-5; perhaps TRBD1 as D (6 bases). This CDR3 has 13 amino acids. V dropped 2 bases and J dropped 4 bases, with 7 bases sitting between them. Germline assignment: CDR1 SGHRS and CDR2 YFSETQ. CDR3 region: CASSLGQNQPQHF. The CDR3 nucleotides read TGCGCCAGCAGCTTAGGACAGAATCAGCCCCAGCATTTT.

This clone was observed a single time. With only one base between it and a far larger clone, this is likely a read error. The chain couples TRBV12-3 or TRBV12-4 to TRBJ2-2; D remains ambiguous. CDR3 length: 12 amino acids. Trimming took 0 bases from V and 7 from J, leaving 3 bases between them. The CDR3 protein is CASSLAGGELFF. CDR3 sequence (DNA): TGTGCCAGCAGTTTAGCCGGCGGGGAGCTGTTTTTT.

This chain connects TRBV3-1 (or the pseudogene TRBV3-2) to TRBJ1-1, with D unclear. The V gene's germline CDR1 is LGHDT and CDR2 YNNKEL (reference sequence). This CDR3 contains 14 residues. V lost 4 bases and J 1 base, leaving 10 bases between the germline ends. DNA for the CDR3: TGTGCCAGCAGCCTAGCAAGGAAGAACACTGAAGCTTTCTTT. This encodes CASSLARKNTEAFF.

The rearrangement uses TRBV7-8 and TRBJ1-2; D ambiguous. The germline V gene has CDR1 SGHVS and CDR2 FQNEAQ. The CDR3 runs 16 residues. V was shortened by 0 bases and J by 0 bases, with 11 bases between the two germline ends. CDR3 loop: CASSLASRSPNYGYTF. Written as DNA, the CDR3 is TGTGCCAGCAGCTTAGCCTCGCGCTCCCCTAACTATGGCTACACCTTC.

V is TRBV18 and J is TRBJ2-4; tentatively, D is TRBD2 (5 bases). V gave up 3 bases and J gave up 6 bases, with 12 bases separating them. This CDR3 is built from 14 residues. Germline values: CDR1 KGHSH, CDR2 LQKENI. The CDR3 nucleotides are TGTGCCAGCTCACCGGAGCGGAGTGGAAACATTCAGTACTTC. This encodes CASSPERSGNIQYF.

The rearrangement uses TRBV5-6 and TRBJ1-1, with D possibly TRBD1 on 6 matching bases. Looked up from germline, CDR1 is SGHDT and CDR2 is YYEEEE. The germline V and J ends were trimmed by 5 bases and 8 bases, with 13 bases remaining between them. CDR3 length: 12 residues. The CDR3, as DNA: TGTGCCAGCAGGAAGGGACAAACCGAAGCTTTCTTT. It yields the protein CASRKGQTEAFF.

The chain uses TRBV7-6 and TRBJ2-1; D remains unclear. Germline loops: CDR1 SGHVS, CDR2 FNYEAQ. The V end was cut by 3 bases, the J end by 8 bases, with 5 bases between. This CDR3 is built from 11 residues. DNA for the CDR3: TGTGCCAGCAGCTTTTCCGATGAGCAGTTCTTC. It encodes CASSFSDEQFF. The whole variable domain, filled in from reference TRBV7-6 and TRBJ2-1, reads GAGVSQSPRYKVTKRGQDVALRCDPISGHVSLYWYRQALGQGPEFLTYFNYEAQQDKSGLPNDRFSAERPEGSISTLTIQRTEQRDSAMYRCASSFSDEQFFGPGTRLTVL.

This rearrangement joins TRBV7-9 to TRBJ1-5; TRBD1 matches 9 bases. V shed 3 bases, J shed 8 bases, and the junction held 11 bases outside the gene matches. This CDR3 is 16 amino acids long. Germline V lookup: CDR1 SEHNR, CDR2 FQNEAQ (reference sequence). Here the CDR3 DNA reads TGTGCCAGCAGCTTCGTTTCGGGACAGGGTACTGAGCCCCAGCATTTT. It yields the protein CASSFVSGQGTEPQHF.

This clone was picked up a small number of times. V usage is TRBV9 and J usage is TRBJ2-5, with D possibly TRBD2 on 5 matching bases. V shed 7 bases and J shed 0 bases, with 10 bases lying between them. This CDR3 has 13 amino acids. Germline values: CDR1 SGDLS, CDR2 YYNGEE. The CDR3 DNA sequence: TGTGCCAGCGGAGACGGGAACCAAGAGACCCAGTACTTC. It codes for CASGDGNQETQYF. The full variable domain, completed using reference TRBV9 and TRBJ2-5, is DSGVTQTPKHLITATGQRVTLRCSPRSGDLSVYWYQQSLDQGLQFLIQYYNGEERAKGNILERFSAQQFPDLHSELNLSSLELGDSALYFCASGDGNQETQYFGPGTRLLVL.

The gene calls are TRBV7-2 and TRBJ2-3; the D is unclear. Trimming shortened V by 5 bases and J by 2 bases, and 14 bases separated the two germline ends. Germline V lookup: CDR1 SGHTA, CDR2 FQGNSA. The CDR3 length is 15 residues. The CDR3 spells CASSPKRGFTDTQYF. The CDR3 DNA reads TGTGCCAGCAGCCCCAAGAGAGGATTCACAGATACGCAGTATTTT.